This section outlines one T cell receptor beta chain sequence together with its context. Its antigen is not known. RNA transcripts served as the template for amplifying TCR beta CDR3 regions. First-round RT-PCR targeting the TCR CDR3 was performed with the HTBI primer set. Each CDR3 protein is one row after TCRdb ran MiXCR on the multiplex PCR reads. The sample yields approximately 690,000 distinct CDR3 sequences, around 15% seen once. This specimen comes from a study of T cells in Graves' hyperthyroidism and ophthalmopathy. Study-level information: Any treatment followed the collection of peripheral blood at initial diagnosis. Study-wide results and limits: Most thyroid clonotypes with frequency above 0.001 were detected in blood.

A patient was excluded if there was uncontrolled infection, other autoimmune disease, pregnancy or lactation. From approximately 9.1 ml of fresh peripheral blood, PBMCs were isolated. This CDR3 has 15 residues. Germline CDR1 and CDR2: MNHEY and SVGEGT. Trimming pared 0 bases from V and 7 bases from J, leaving 16 bases between. The origin of this receptor is a woman aged 50 to 60 with Graves' ophthalmopathy. The chain combines TRBV6-2 or TRBV6-3 with TRBJ2-7; possible D gene TRBD2, 7 bases. The sample comprised blood. The CDR3 loop is CASSYSQGGLEEQYF. The CDR3 coding sequence is TGTGCCAGCAGTTACTCACAGGGAGGGTTGGAGGAGCAGTACTTC.